These 15 T cell receptor beta chains came from one sample sequenced in a study of control samples from healthy donors and cancer patients. Here immunoSEQ multiplex PCR was the method, and the copy in TCRdb shows in-frame clones only, minus some. The sample records 150,000 to 160,000 clones, approximately 93% being singletons. Material for sequencing was blood. The receptor source for this set is a man in his fifties in good health.

The chain is built from TRBV9 and TRBJ2-5; the D gene is possibly TRBD2 (6 bases). The V gene lost 0 bases and the J gene lost 9 bases, with 15 bases spanning the gap. The CDR3 contains 14 residues. Germline-derived CDR1 and CDR2 are SGDLS and YYNGEE. CDR3 DNA: TGTGCCAGCAGCGTAGATCAATCGGGGGAGCCCCAGTACTTC. Residues: CASSVDQSGEPQYF.

The genes are TRBV28 and TRBJ2-5; D may be TRBD2 (5 bases). Germline V CDR1 and CDR2: MDHEN, SYDVKM. The CDR3 is 12 amino acids. Trimming pared 3 bases from V and 10 bases from J, leaving 12 bases between. The CDR3 DNA follows: TGTGCCAGCAGTTTCGACCGACGGGGCCAGTACTTC. Its protein product is CASSFDRRGQYF.

A remark on this clone: Other DNA sequences in this specimen translate into the identical CDR3. This chain joins TRBV28 and TRBJ1-1; 8 bases agree with TRBD1. Germline V gene data show CDR1 as MDHEN and CDR2 as SYDVKM. The CDR3 runs to 14 residues. Trimming at V came to 6 bases and at J to 1 base, leaving 4 bases not matched to a gene. CDR3 bases: TGTGCCAGCAGCACCCAGGGGGCGAACACTGAAGCTTTCTTT. Amino acids: CASSTQGANTEAFF.

The chain recombines TRBV27 with TRBJ2-5, with D perhaps TRBD1 (5 bases). The V gene's germline CDR1 is MNHEY and CDR2 SMNVEV (reference sequence). The CDR3 runs to 14 residues. The germline V and J ends were trimmed by 4 bases and 7 bases, with 16 bases remaining between them. The CDR3 coding sequence is TGTGCCAGCAGTTCAACTGACAGCTCGGGGACCCAGTACTTC. It specifies CASSSTDSSGTQYF.

V usage is TRBV21-1 and J usage is TRBJ2-5; TRBD1 is the table's D call, not checked against the DNA. TRBV21-1 is a recognized pseudogene. The CDR3 is 12 amino acids. As DNA, the CDR3 is TGTGCCAGCAGCAACAGGGAAGAGACCCAGTACTTC. Protein sequence: CASSNREETQYF.

V is TRBV19 and J is TRBJ2-5, with 9 bases fitting TRBD1. Trimming cost V 9 bases and J 4 bases; bases outside gene matches: 9. CDR1 LNHDA and CDR2 SQIVND come from the germline V gene (reference sequence). This CDR3 is 14 amino acids long. CDR3 region: CASTGTGWRETQYF. CDR3 bases: TGTGCCAGCACAGGGACAGGGTGGCGAGAGACCCAGTACTTC. Full variable domain (outside the CDR3, taken from reference TRBV19 and TRBJ2-5): DGGITQSPKYLFRKEGQNVTLSCEQNLNHDAMYWYRQDPGQGLRLIYYSQIVNDFQKGDIAEGYSVSREKKESFPLTVTSAQKNPTAFYLCASTGTGWRETQYFGPGTRLLVL.

In DNA, the CDR3 is TGTGCCAGCAGCGTCGGACAGGGGAGGAACACTGAAGCTTTCTTT. Translated: CASSVGQGRNTEAFF. The rearrangement joins TRBV5-6 to TRBJ1-1; 9 bases agree with TRBD1. Germline CDR1 reads SGHDT; CDR2 reads YYEEEE. The CDR3 is made up of 15 amino acids. Trimming removed 4 bases from V and 1 base from J; junction bases left unmatched: 5.

The chain links TRBV5-4 to TRBJ2-7, with TRBD1 matching 8 bases. This CDR3 is built from 14 residues. V shed 4 bases, J shed 4 bases, and the junction held 7 bases outside the gene matches. The V gene's germline CDR1 is SGHNT and CDR2 YYREEE (reference sequence). The chain's CDR3 is CASSPRTGKYEQYF. The CDR3 DNA follows: TGTGCCAGCAGCCCTCGGACAGGGAAGTACGAGCAGTACTTC.

This chain connects TRBV5-1 to TRBJ2-1; D is uncertain. The CDR3 runs to 14 residues. From germline, CDR1 is SGHRS and CDR2 YFSETQ. V gave up 0 bases and J gave up 7 bases, with 11 bases separating them. CDR3 in amino acids: CASSLGSGWNEQFF. In DNA, the CDR3 is TGCGCCAGCAGCTTGGGTTCAGGTTGGAATGAGCAGTTCTTC.

This chain's CDR3 is CASSLDRLGYTF. The DNA of the CDR3 is TGTGCCAGCAGTCTAGACAGGTTGGGCTACACCTTC. This sequence joins TRBV28 and TRBJ1-2; TRBD1 might be the D (6 bases). CDR1 is MDHEN and CDR2 is SYDVKM in the germline V gene. CDR3 length: 12 amino acids. Trimming left V 5 bases short and J 8 bases short, with 12 bases between.

This rearrangement joins TRBV19 to TRBJ1-6; D perhaps matches TRBD1 (6 bases). The V end was cut by 9 bases, the J end by 2 bases, with 23 bases between. Germline V gene sequence: CDR1 LNHDA, CDR2 SQIVND (reference sequence). The CDR3 extends over 18 amino acids. The CDR3, as DNA: TGTGCCAGCCCGTTATGGGGCAGGGGATTCACCTATAATTCACCCCTCCACTTT. This sequence encodes CASPLWGRGFTYNSPLHF.

The V and J genes are TRBV6-1 and TRBJ2-2, with 7 positions matching TRBD2. V shed 2 bases and J 4 bases; nucleotides not matched to a gene: 4. This CDR3 is 15 amino acids long. Germline V gives CDR1 MNHNS, CDR2 SASEGT. As DNA, the CDR3 is TGTGCCAGCAGTGAACCAGCGGGGCCCACCGGGGAGCTGTTTTTT. Translated, it gives CASSEPAGPTGELFF.

This chain uses TRBV29-1 with TRBJ2-5; TRBD1 matches 9 bases. Germline loops: CDR1 SQVTM, CDR2 ANQGSEA. This CDR3 has 17 amino acids. V lost 1 base, J lost 2 bases, and 11 bases stayed unmatched. The CDR3 DNA is TGCAGCGTTGAAGGTGCATGGGAGACAGGGGGACAAGAGACCCAGTACTTC. It specifies CSVEGAWETGGQETQYF.

The chain has TRBV10-1 and TRBJ2-1; 11 bases agree with TRBD1. CDR1 and CDR2 (germline): WNHNN, SYGVQD (reference sequence). The junction had 4 bases not matched to a gene; V was cut back by 0 bases and J by 0 bases. The CDR3 consists of 18 residues. The CDR3 loop reads CASSESEGQGVSYNEQFF. The CDR3 bases are TGCGCCAGCAGTGAGTCGGAGGGACAGGGGGTCTCCTACAATGAGCAGTTCTTC.

The chain employs TRBV2 and TRBJ2-7; 10 bases fit TRBD1. The trim removed 6 bases at V and 7 bases at J, leaving 12 bases unmatched. The CDR3 spans 15 residues. Germline V gives CDR1 SNHLY, CDR2 FYNNEI. CDR3: CASSKTGTGAGEQYF. CDR3 bases: TGTGCCAGCAGCAAAACCGGGACAGGGGCGGGGGAGCAGTACTTC.